Following are 16 T cell receptor beta chains from one sample sequenced in a study of T cells in Graves' hyperthyroidism and ophthalmopathy. TCR beta CDR3 regions were amplified from RNA transcripts. Initially, a first-round RT-PCR of the TCR CDR3 employed the HTBI primer set. TCRdb re-called the multiplex PCR reads through MiXCR, storing one row per CDR3 protein. The sample lists under 700,000 distinct CDR3 sequences, just over 45% occurring once. The sequencing input was peripheral blood or thyroid tissue (not recorded which). These receptors were collected from a woman between 18 and 29 years old with Graves' hyperthyroidism.

This clonotype was counted many times. The V call is TRBV7-6, the J call TRBJ2-7; no definite D call. Germline V gives CDR1 SGHVS, CDR2 FNYEAQ. This CDR3 is built from 14 residues. Trimming cost V 0 bases and J 5 bases, with 11 bases left between them. The chain's CDR3 is CASSLALVPNEQYF. The CDR3 nucleotides are TGTGCCAGCAGCTTAGCGCTAGTTCCCAACGAGCAGTACTTC.

The chain uses TRBV5-1 and TRBJ1-1; no clear D. This CDR3 is 13 amino acids long. The germline V gene encodes CDR1 SGHRS and CDR2 YFSETQ. The V gene lost 7 bases and the J gene lost 4 bases, with 14 bases spanning the gap. This CDR3 is CASSTPSTTEAFF. The CDR3 DNA follows: TGCGCCAGCTCGACACCGTCGACCACTGAAGCTTTCTTT.

This clonotype was recorded many times. DNA of the CDR3: TGTGCCAGCAGCCCGGGACTAGCGAACGAGCAGTACTTC. Translation: CASSPGLANEQYF. The rearrangement links TRBV7-8 to TRBJ2-7; 10 positions agree with TRBD2. Germline loops: CDR1 SGHVS, CDR2 FQNEAQ. This CDR3 has 13 amino acids. V dropped 5 bases and J dropped 5; count of bases not matched to a gene: 3.

This chain connects TRBV7-2 to TRBJ1-1; TRBD1 is a possible D gene (6 bases). The V end was cut by 6 bases, the J end by 1 base, with 15 bases between. Germline-derived CDR1 and CDR2 are SGHTA and FQGNSA. This CDR3 spans 15 amino acids. For the CDR3, the DNA is TGTGCCAGCAGAAGGGGGACATCAGAGAACACTGAAGCTTTCTTT. It specifies CASRRGTSENTEAFF.

This clonotype came up many times. The chain combines TRBV10-3 with TRBJ1-2; 8 positions match TRBD1. Germline CDR1 and CDR2: ENHRY and SYGVKD. The CDR3 has 16 residues. V was clipped by 2 bases and J by 5 bases; unmatched bases: 10. The CDR3 sequence: CAISEPRTGWEYGYTF. Written as DNA, the CDR3 is TGTGCCATCAGTGAGCCCAGGACAGGGTGGGAGTATGGCTACACCTTC.

This clonotype showed up just a few times. The J gene is TRBJ1-2, the V gene TRBV14; TRBD1 might be the D (6 bases). Trimming removed 0 bases at V and 5 bases at J, with 10 bases between. Looked up from germline, CDR1 is SGHDN and CDR2 is FVKESK. The CDR3 loop spans 14 amino acids. CDR3 coding DNA: TGTGCCAGCAGCCAAGAGGACAGAGAGTATGGCTACACCTTC. This codes for CASSQEDREYGYTF. The whole variable domain, remainder taken from reference TRBV14 and TRBJ1-2, is EAGVTQFPSHSVIEKGQTVTLRCDPISGHDNLYWYRRVMGKEIKFLLHFVKESKQDESGMPNNRFLAERTGGTYSTLKVQPAELEDSGVYFCASSQEDREYGYTFGSGTRLTVV.

This clonotype was counted ten times or more. The CDR3 nucleotides read TGTGCCAGCAGCTTAGAGACAGGGAATTCACCCCTCCACTTT. Protein sequence: CASSLETGNSPLHF. This chain uses TRBV7-8 with TRBJ1-6, with 7 nucleotides matching TRBD1. The CDR3 is 14 amino acids. Unmatched junction bases numbered 1, after V lost 1 base and J lost 7 bases. The germline gives CDR1 SGHVS, CDR2 FQNEAQ.

The chain is built from TRBV2 and TRBJ1-4; D remains unclear. V was cut by 5 bases and J by 11 bases, with 6 bases left in between. Germline lookup yields CDR1 SNHLY and CDR2 FYNNEI. The CDR3 has 10 amino acids. CDR3 bases: TGTGCCAGCAGTACCGGGAAACTGTTTTTT. This translates into CASSTGKLFF. The variable domain in full, completed from reference TRBV2 and TRBJ1-4, reads EPEVTQTPSHQVTQMGQEVILRCVPISNHLYFYWYRQILGQKVEFLVSFYNNEISEKSEIFDDQFSVERPDGSNFTLKIRSTKLEDSAMYFCASSTGKLFFGSGTQLSVL.

There are many counts of this clonotype. The chain recombines TRBV15 with TRBJ2-7; D is uncertain. With 1 base removed from V and 2 bases from J, the gap between germline ends came to 12 bases. Germline-derived CDR1 and CDR2 are LNHNV and YYDKDF (reference sequence). This CDR3 region has 15 residues. The CDR3 DNA is TGTGCCACCAGCAGAGGCGTGGCTGACCCCTACGAGCAGTACTTC. Its protein is CATSRGVADPYEQYF. Filled out from reference TRBV15 and TRBJ2-7, the complete variable domain reads DAMVIQNPRYQVTQFGKPVTLSCSQTLNHNVMYWYQQKSSQAPKLLFHYYDKDFNNEADTPDNFQSRRPNTSFCFLDIRSPGLGDTAMYLCATSRGVADPYEQYFGPGTRLTVT.

There are many counts of this clonotype. The V gene is TRBV7-2, the J gene TRBJ2-7; a weak D match, TRBD1 (6 bases). Germline-derived CDR1 and CDR2 are SGHTA and FQGNSA. V dropped 6 bases and J dropped 1 base, with 7 bases sitting between them. The CDR3 consists of 12 residues. The CDR3 protein is CASSQGSYEQYF. The CDR3 DNA is TGTGCCAGCAGTCAGGGGTCCTACGAGCAGTACTTC. Looking up the rest from reference TRBV7-2 and TRBJ2-7 gives the full variable domain: GAGVSQSPSNKVTEKGKDVELRCDPISGHTALYWYRQSLGQGLEFLIYFQGNSAPDKSGLPSDRFSAERTGGSVSTLTIQRTQQEDSAVYLCASSQGSYEQYFGPGTRLTVT.

The chain employs TRBV19 and TRBJ2-5; 8 bases agree with TRBD2. The CDR3 is made up of 14 amino acids. J was trimmed by 4 bases and V by 4 bases; bases with no gene match: 5. Germline V gene sequence: CDR1 LNHDA, CDR2 SQIVND (reference sequence). CDR3 nucleotides: TGTGCCAGTAGTAAGGGCCGGGGGGGAGAGACCCAGTACTTC. As protein: CASSKGRGGETQYF.

With respect to this clonotype: This may be a read error, as it is one base from a much larger clone. The chain uses TRBV6-1 and TRBJ2-2; weak D call: TRBD2 (6 bases). V lost 1 base to trimming and J lost 4 bases, with 10 bases between them. Germline CDR1 MNHNS, CDR2 SASEGT. This CDR3 has 15 residues. The CDR3 DNA sequence: TGTGCCAGCAGTGAAGGAACAGCGGGCACCGGGGAGCTGTTTTTT. As protein: CASSEGTAGTGELFF.

The chain has TRBV20-1 and TRBJ2-7; 10 bases map to TRBD2. V shed 3 bases, J shed 8 bases, and the junction held 10 bases outside the gene matches. Looked up from germline, CDR1 is DFQATT and CDR2 is SNEGSKA (reference sequence). The CDR3 loop spans 14 amino acids. The CDR3 reads CSARRGLASSQQYF. The CDR3 nucleotides read TGCAGTGCTAGGAGGGGACTAGCGTCCTCCCAGCAGTACTTC.

This clonotype has ten or more counts. The CDR3 here is CASSFVRWGEKLFF. The CDR3 DNA sequence: TGTGCCAGCAGCTTTGTACGGTGGGGTGAAAAACTGTTTTTT. The gene calls are TRBV5-5 and TRBJ1-4; no clear D gene. The CDR3 has 14 amino acids. The V and J ends lost 2 bases and 7 bases respectively, with 12 bases between them. Germline values: CDR1 SGHKS, CDR2 YYEKEE (reference sequence).

This sequence joins TRBV11-3 and TRBJ2-7, with 9 bases that match TRBD2. Germline V lookup: CDR1 SGHNT, CDR2 YENEEA. The CDR3 extends over 20 amino acids. The trim removed 1 base at V and 2 bases at J, leaving 18 bases unmatched. CDR3: CASSLGRKLYGTSRTYEQYF. CDR3 coding DNA: TGTGCCAGCAGCTTAGGCCGTAAGCTATATGGGACTAGCCGGACCTACGAGCAGTACTTC.

The chain couples TRBV11-1 to TRBJ2-5, with D maybe TRBD2 (5 bases). This CDR3 has 13 residues. Germline V CDR1 and CDR2: SGHAT, FQDESV (reference sequence). V dropped 6 bases and J dropped 4 bases, with 12 bases sitting between them. Written as DNA, the CDR3 is TGTGCCAGCAGGCGGACTGCTCGAGAGACCCAGTACTTC. It specifies CASRRTARETQYF.